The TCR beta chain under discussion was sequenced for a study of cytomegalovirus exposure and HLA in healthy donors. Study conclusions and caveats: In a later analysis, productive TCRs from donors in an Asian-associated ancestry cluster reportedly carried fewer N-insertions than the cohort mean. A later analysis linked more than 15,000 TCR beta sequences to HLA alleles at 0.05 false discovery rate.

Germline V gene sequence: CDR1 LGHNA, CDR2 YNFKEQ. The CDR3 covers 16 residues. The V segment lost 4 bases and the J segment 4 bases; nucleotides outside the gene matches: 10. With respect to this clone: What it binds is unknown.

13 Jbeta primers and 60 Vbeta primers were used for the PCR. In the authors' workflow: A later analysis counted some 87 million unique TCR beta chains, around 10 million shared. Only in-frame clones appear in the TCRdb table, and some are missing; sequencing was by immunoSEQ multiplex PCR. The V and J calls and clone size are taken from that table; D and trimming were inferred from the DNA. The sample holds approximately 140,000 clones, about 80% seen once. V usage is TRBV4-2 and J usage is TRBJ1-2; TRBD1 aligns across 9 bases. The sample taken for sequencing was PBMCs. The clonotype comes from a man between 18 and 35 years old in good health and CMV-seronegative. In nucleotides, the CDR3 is TGTGCCAGCAGCCCGGAACCGGGACAGGGAAGCTATGGCTACACCTTC. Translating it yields CASSPEPGQGSYGYTF.